This T cell receptor beta chain was profiled in a study of blood T cell repertoires in COVID-19 (dated by TCRdb to 2018 to 2021). In terms of the full investigation: Samples covering the acute and convalescent phases of COVID-19 were provided by collaborators in the United States, Italy and Spain. The prospective study material was composed of cDNA or gDNA derived from T cells, B-cell-depleted T cells, or PBMCs. Deeply sampled blood TCRbeta repertoires from subjects exposed to, actively infected with, or recovered from COVID-19 were included in the dataset. The repertoires were released in a freely available public database intended as a resource for research on the immune response to SARS-CoV-2. The samples were drawn from the first 160 participants of the ongoing ImmuneRACE study and from 950 to 1,500 subjects provided by 6 global collaborators. A de-identified subject ID, COVID-19 status, age in years and sex were almost always included in the sample metadata. Where HLA class I and class II types were available, the types were taken from metadata supplied by the sample provider, not from assay-based typing. General findings and caveats noted by the study authors: How much clinical and demographic metadata was included differed by source and by participant, and the metadata was provided uncurated.

TCRbeta CDR3 regions were amplified from genomic DNA using the immunoSEQ Assay, a bias-controlled multiplex PCR. The published analysis was carried out like this. The number of nucleated cells in each sample was estimated by amplification of reference gene primers within the assay. To quantify the absolute abundance of each unique TCRbeta CDR3 rearrangement, sequence reads were collapsed and filtered. For each sample, productive Simpson clonality was calculated as the square root of Simpson's diversity index across productive rearrangements. TCRdb's version of the immuneACCESS table is confined to in-frame rearrangements and falls short of the full clone set. An unresolved V gene accounts for under half of the shortfall where checked; the remainder is of unknown origin. V and J calls and clone size follow that table, whereas D and trimming were derived from the DNA. The table for this sample lists hundreds of thousands of clones; 70% to 90% of them were counted only once. The ten largest make up roughly 0.7% of the sample.

Each collaborating institution followed its own protocols to collect whole blood in K2EDTA tubes. For TCRbeta analysis, collaborators shipped samples as frozen whole blood, isolated PBMCs, or DNA extracted from either of those sample types. The germline V and J ends show losses of 4 bases and 5 bases respectively, and no gene match explains 5 bases of the junction. Sequences LGHDT (CDR1) and YNNKEL (CDR2) are obtained from the germline V gene (reference sequence). From its cysteine to its phenylalanine, the CDR3 spans 16 amino acids. Solely the CDR3 DNA is kept, with 48 bases framed from the first base. As regards this clone: There is no known antigen for this receptor. No much larger clone is present one base from it, and per-base qualities are unavailable.

Sample: peripheral blood. This sequence was found in a man aged 40-49 years with acute or convalescent COVID-19. Recombination connected TRBV3-1 (or the pseudogene TRBV3-2) to TRBJ2-1, and TRBD2 matches 13 of the central bases. The CDR3 corresponds to CASSLGLAGRDNEQFF. The sequence in DNA is TGTGCCAGCAGCCTGGGACTAGCGGGACGGGACAATGAGCAGTTCTTC.